Listed below are T cell receptor beta chains from one sample, sequenced in a study of STAT5B mutations in CD4+ large granular lymphocyte leukemia. Clones were sequenced by immunoSEQ multiplex PCR, and TCRdb holds only the in-frame ones, with some missing. The sample yields more than 9,500 clones, roughly four fifths seen once. The sample taken for sequencing was PBMCs. These receptors came from a man in his 60s with CD4+ T-cell large granular lymphocyte leukemia. Both conserved end residues are part of each CDR3. A D gene is named only where the DNA matches it firmly. Clone size is given for some rows only: seen once, a few or many times, or a class if the clone is expanded.

NA,NA,TRBV14,TRBJ2-5,CASSRNRAGGETQYF,TGTGCCAGCAGCCGGAACCGGGCCGGAGGAGAGACCCAGTACTTC
NA,NA,TRBV4-2,TRBJ2-1,CASSQDISGGEQFF,TGTGCCAGCAGCCAAGATATTTCCGGGGGTGAGCAGTTCTTC
NA,TRBD2,TRBV30,TRBJ2-3,CAWETSGGPTQYF,TGTGCCTGGGAGACTAGCGGGGGTCCGACGCAGTATTTT
NA,NA,TRBV6-6,TRBJ1-5,CASSYSLGKANQPQHF,TGTGCCAGCAGTTACTCTTTGGGAAAGGCCAATCAGCCCCAGCATTTT
NA,TRBD2,TRBV7-2,TRBJ2-5,CASSFRAGEETQYF,TGTGCCAGCAGTTTTCGAGCGGGAGAAGAGACCCAGTACTTC
NA,NA,TRBV18,TRBJ2-1,CASSPNSERYNEQFF,TGTGCCAGCTCACCCAACTCAGAACGATACAATGAGCAGTTCTTC
NA,TRBD1,TRBV6-1,TRBJ1-5,CASSEAIGGPQPQHF,TGTGCCAGCAGTGAAGCTATAGGGGGCCCTCAGCCCCAGCATTTT
NA,NA,TRBV9,TRBJ2-7,CASSATGILYEQYF,TGTGCCAGCAGCGCTACAGGGATTTTGTACGAGCAGTACTTC
NA,TRBD2,TRBV19,TRBJ2-7,CASSIEMTSGSGPFYEQYF,TGTGCCAGTAGTATAGAGATGACTAGCGGATCCGGACCCTTTTACGAGCAGTACTTC
NA,TRBD2,TRBV9,TRBJ2-1,CASSPRRREDNEQFF,TGTGCCAGCAGCCCCCGGCGGCGGGAGGACAATGAGCAGTTCTTC
NA,TRBD2,TRBV28,TRBJ2-1,CASKPGLAVSSSYNEQFF,TGTGCCAGCAAACCGGGACTAGCGGTTTCCAGCTCCTACAATGAGCAGTTCTTC
NA,NA,TRBV7-7,TRBJ2-1,CASSLRMGAYNEQFF,TGTGCCAGCAGCCTTCGGATGGGGGCTTACAATGAGCAGTTCTTC
NA,TRBD1,TRBV7-2,TRBJ1-2,CASSPGTGGFGYTF,TGTGCCAGCAGCCCCGGGACAGGGGGCTTTGGCTACACCTTC
NA,TRBD2,TRBV6-5,TRBJ2-5,CASSPLAGVETQYF,TGTGCCAGCAGCCCGCTAGCGGGAGTGGAGACCCAGTACTTC
few,TRBD1,TRBV2,TRBJ1-4,CASSEGTGTANEKLFF,TGTGCCAGCAGTGAGGGGACCGGGACAGCTAATGAAAAACTGTTTTTT
NA,NA,TRBV5-1,TRBJ2-1,CASSLELRPYNEQFF,TGCGCCAGCAGCTTGGAATTGCGGCCATACAATGAGCAGTTCTTC
NA,TRBD2,TRBV14,TRBJ2-1,CASSHMTSGTNEQFF,TGTGCCAGCAGCCACATGACTAGCGGGACGAATGAGCAGTTCTTC
NA,NA,TRBV7-6,TRBJ1-1,CASSDQELNTEAFF,TGTGCCAGCAGCGATCAGGAATTGAACACTGAAGCTTTCTTT
NA,NA,TRBV9,TRBJ2-3,CASSVSDTDTQYF,TGTGCCAGCAGCGTATCAGACACAGATACGCAGTATTTT
NA,TRBD2,TRBV19,TRBJ2-1,CATSGLYTGGPHNEQFF,TGTGCCACTTCTGGGTTATACACGGGAGGCCCACACAATGAGCAGTTCTTC
NA,NA,TRBV6-5,TRBJ2-3,CASSWTAPDTQYF,TGTGCCAGCAGCTGGACTGCTCCAGATACGCAGTATTTT
NA,NA,TRBV7-9,TRBJ2-1,CASSRLNEGNEQFF,TGTGCCAGCAGCCGCCTGAACGAGGGAAATGAGCAGTTCTTC
NA,TRBD1,TRBV6-5,TRBJ1-5,CASKKDGTGNQPQHF,TGTGCCAGCAAAAAGGACGGGACAGGGAATCAGCCCCAGCATTTT
once,TRBD1,TRBV7-8,TRBJ2-7,CASSLPPPGQLTYEQYF,TGTGCCAGCAGCTTGCCCCCTCCGGGACAGCTTACCTACGAGCAGTACTTC
once,TRBD2,TRBV5-1,TRBJ2-1,CASSFTSGINYNEQFF,TGCGCCAGCAGCTTCACTAGCGGGATTAATTACAATGAGCAGTTCTTC
NA,NA,TRBV4-2,TRBJ2-3,CASSIEARGMTDTQYF,TGTGCCAGCAGTATAGAGGCAAGGGGTATGACAGATACGCAGTATTTT
NA,NA,TRBV11-2,TRBJ2-7,CASSAGLGRHEQYF,TGTGCCAGCAGCGCGGGACTTGGGAGGCACGAGCAGTACTTC